These 31 T cell receptor beta chains share one sample of origin, sequenced in a study of T-cell memory formation after mild COVID-19. TCRdb independently ran MiXCR on the 5' RACE reads; one entry per CDR3 protein. The sample holds hundreds of thousands of distinct CDR3 sequences, approximately 21% seen once. The sequenced sample consisted of PBMCs or a T cell subset sorted from them (not recorded which). These receptors were obtained from an adult woman who had mild COVID-19 (a few samples of this study predate the infection). Cell type and time point are not known.

This chain links TRBV7-8 with TRBJ1-5; 8 bases align to TRBD1. Germline CDR1 is SGHVS and CDR2 is FQNEAQ. V shed 5 bases and J 6 bases; nucleotides not matched to a gene: 3. The CDR3 spans 13 residues. Here the CDR3 reads CASSKDRAQPQHF. In DNA form, the CDR3 reads TGTGCCAGCAGCAAGGACAGGGCTCAGCCCCAGCATTTT.

Points on this clonotype: Germline is not matched at one junction end, which may reflect a read error. V gene TRBV14 combines with J gene TRBJ2-1; perhaps D is TRBD1 or TRBD2 (5 bases each). This CDR3 has 17 amino acids. Germline values: CDR1 SGHDN, CDR2 FVKESK. CDR3 coding DNA: TGTGCCAGCAGCCAAGATCTGGGGACCTGGGCCTACGATGAGCAGTTCTTC. Amino acids: CASSQDLGTWAYDEQFF.

The genes are TRBV24-1 and TRBJ2-2; 7 nucleotides agree with TRBD1. The CDR3 totals 16 residues. With V trimmed by 3 bases and J by 1 base, 4 bases remained unmatched. The germline CDR1 and CDR2 sequences are KGHDR and SFDVKD. The CDR3 nucleotides are TGTGCCACCAGTGATCATTGGACAGGGAACACCGGGGAGCTGTTTTTT. Translated: CATSDHWTGNTGELFF.

This chain connects TRBV6-2 or TRBV6-3 to TRBJ1-4; the D gene is possibly TRBD1 (6 bases). CDR3 size: 15 residues. V dropped 6 bases and J dropped 1 base, with 12 bases sitting between them. Germline CDR1 MNHEY, CDR2 SVGEGT. CDR3 residues: CASRSGQLTNEKLFF. The CDR3 DNA reads TGTGCCAGCAGATCCGGACAGCTAACTAATGAAAAACTGTTTTTT.

The CDR3 DNA reads as TGTGCCAGCAGCAAATTGATACGGGAGTACTTC. Translated: CASSKLIREYF. V gene TRBV21-1 combines with J gene TRBJ2-5. TRBV21-1 counts as a pseudogene. The CDR3 length is 11 residues.

The V and J genes are TRBV2 and TRBJ2-4, with TRBD1 identical over 8 bases. The CDR3 length is 17 residues. V was pared by 0 bases and J by 1 base, with 5 bases of the junction left unmatched. CDR1 is SNHLY, CDR2 FYNNEI, per germline. The chain's CDR3 is CASSEARGPGAKNIQYF. CDR3 bases: TGTGCCAGCAGTGAAGCCAGGGGGCCGGGGGCCAAAAACATTCAGTACTTC.

This sequence joins TRBV5-1 and TRBJ2-7; no reliable D call. Germline values: CDR1 SGHRS, CDR2 YFSETQ. V lost 4 bases to trimming and J lost 3 bases, with 11 bases between them. CDR3 size: 13 residues. Here the CDR3 reads CASSPESLYEQYF. CDR3 in DNA: TGCGCCAGCAGCCCGGAGAGCCTCTACGAGCAGTACTTC.

The V gene is TRBV7-6, the J gene TRBJ2-7; no clear D gene. CDR1 is SGHVS, CDR2 FNYEAQ, per germline. Trimming removed 5 bases from V and 3 bases from J, with 17 bases in between. The CDR3 contains 15 residues. The DNA for the CDR3 is TGTGCCAGCAGCCCTCTTGGGCCCGCCAACTACGAGCAGTACTTC. It yields the protein CASSPLGPANYEQYF.

This clonotype was counted ten times or more. The genes are TRBV24-1 and TRBJ2-2, with 10 bases matching TRBD2. Germline values: CDR1 KGHDR, CDR2 SFDVKD. V was clipped by 3 bases and J by 6 bases; unmatched bases: 6. The CDR3 has 16 residues. The CDR3 reads CATSDISSGSPGELFF. CDR3 DNA sequence: TGTGCCACCAGTGATATCTCTAGCGGGAGCCCCGGGGAGCTGTTTTTT.

This clonotype came up a few times. The chain carries TRBV10-3 and TRBJ2-7, with D possibly TRBD1 on 6 matching bases. This CDR3 has 12 amino acids. Germline CDR1 ENHRY, CDR2 SYGVKD. Trimming took off 6 bases at V and 4 bases at J, with 10 bases between the two ends. This CDR3 reads CAISLDRYEQYF. The CDR3, as DNA: TGTGCCATCAGCCTCGACAGGTACGAGCAGTACTTC.

This clonotype has only a few counts. The V and J genes are TRBV4-3 and TRBJ2-3; no clear D. Per germline, CDR1 LGHNA and CDR2 YSLEER. Trimming left V 5 bases short and J 2 bases short, with 14 bases between. The CDR3 loop spans 15 amino acids. CDR3 region: CASSLKVSHTDTQYF. The CDR3 DNA reads TGCGCCAGCAGCTTGAAGGTATCCCACACAGATACGCAGTATTTT.

V and J are TRBV19 and TRBJ2-5; a weak D match, TRBD2 (5 bases). CDR1 is LNHDA, CDR2 SQIVND, per germline (reference sequence). V lost 6 bases, J lost 3 bases, and 11 bases lay in between. The CDR3 is 13 amino acids. CDR3 DNA: TGTGCCAGTAGGCCCGGGGAAAAAGAGACCCAGTACTTC. Protein: CASRPGEKETQYF.

This CDR3 is CASSLASPGLAGGRNTYNEQFF. The CDR3 coding sequence is TGTGCCAGCAGCCTGGCCTCTCCGGGACTAGCGGGAGGTCGAAACACCTACAATGAGCAGTTCTTC. The chain joins TRBV7-9 to TRBJ2-1, with 15 bases aligning to TRBD2. CDR1 and CDR2 (germline): SEHNR, FQNEAQ (reference sequence). Trimming removed 5 bases from V and 2 bases from J; junction bases left unmatched: 19. CDR3 length: 22 amino acids.

The J gene is TRBJ2-6, the V gene TRBV5-4; D not certain. The V end was cut by 1 base, the J end by 3 bases, with 8 bases between. CDR1 and CDR2 (germline): SGHNT, YYREEE (reference sequence). This CDR3 is built from 15 residues. CDR3 sequence reads: CASSLLGGGANVLTF. In nucleotides, the CDR3 is TGTGCCAGCAGCTTGCTGGGCGGTGGGGCCAACGTCCTGACTTTC. Together with reference TRBV5-4 and TRBJ2-6, the CDR3 gives the full variable domain: ETGVTQSPTHLIKTRGQQVTLRCSSQSGHNTVSWYQQALGQGPQFIFQYYREEENGRGNFPPRFSGLQFPNYSSELNVNALELDDSALYLCASSLLGGGANVLTFGAGSRLTVL.

This clonotype was observed a handful of times. The chain is built from TRBV2 and TRBJ1-1, with D unresolved. Germline V CDR1 and CDR2: SNHLY, FYNNEI. Deletions cut 3 bases from V and 2 bases from J, with 22 bases between. The CDR3 contains 18 residues. CDR3 in DNA: TGTGCCAGCAGTGAGGGTCCAAAGTACAGCGTTATTAACACTGAAGCTTTCTTT. This gives the protein CASSEGPKYSVINTEAFF.

This clonotype was detected only a few times. This rearrangement joins TRBV7-2 to TRBJ2-1; 8 positions agree with TRBD2. The CDR3 length is 14 residues. With V trimmed by 5 bases and J by 3 bases, 3 bases remained unmatched. Germline assignment: CDR1 SGHTA and CDR2 FQGNSA. Written as DNA, the CDR3 is TGTGCCAGCAGCAGGACTAGCATCTACAATGAGCAGTTCTTC. It is translated as CASSRTSIYNEQFF.

This chain connects TRBV25-1 to TRBJ2-3, with TRBD1 matching 11 bases. Germline lookup yields CDR1 MGHDK and CDR2 SYGVNS. J lost 5 bases, V lost 4 bases, and 5 bases had no gene match. This CDR3 spans 15 amino acids. The CDR3 here is CASSGSGTGGDTQYF. In DNA form, the CDR3 reads TGTGCCAGCAGTGGCTCCGGGACAGGGGGAGATACGCAGTATTTT. Complete variable domain (other parts from reference TRBV25-1 and TRBJ2-3): EADIYQTPRYLVIGTGKKITLECSQTMGHDKMYWYQQDPGMELHLIHYSYGVNSTEKGDLSSESTVSRIRTEHFPLTLESARPSHTSQYLCASSGSGTGGDTQYFGPGTRLTVL.

The chain is built from TRBV2 and TRBJ2-3; the match to TRBD1 covers 7 bases. V lost 7 bases to trimming and J lost 1 base; unmatched junction nucleotides: 5. CDR3 length: 14 amino acids. CDR1 and CDR2 (germline): SNHLY, FYNNEI. The DNA of the CDR3 is TGTGCCAGCAAGGGACAGAGACGCACAGATACGCAGTATTTT. Translation: CASKGQRRTDTQYF.

The V and J genes are TRBV19 and TRBJ1-5, with TRBD1 as a possible D gene (5 bases). Trimming stripped 9 bases from V and 7 bases from J, with 19 bases between. The CDR3 covers 14 residues. Per germline, CDR1 LNHDA and CDR2 SQIVND (reference sequence). CDR3 sequence (DNA): TGTGCCAGCTCGCGTAGGGGAGGGGACCAGCCCCAGCATTTT. Translating it yields CASSRRGGDQPQHF. The full variable domain, with the rest looked up from reference TRBV19 and TRBJ1-5, is DGGITQSPKYLFRKEGQNVTLSCEQNLNHDAMYWYRQDPGQGLRLIYYSQIVNDFQKGDIAEGYSVSREKKESFPLTVTSAQKNPTAFYLCASSRRGGDQPQHFGDGTRLSIL.

This clonotype was found a few times. V and J are TRBV29-1 and TRBJ1-1; D is unclear. Between the trimmed V and J ends, which lost 5 bases and 4 bases, there was a span of 8 bases. The CDR3 has 11 amino acids. Germline values: CDR1 SQVTM, CDR2 ANQGSEA. CDR3 region: CSVKGGTEAFF. The CDR3 DNA is TGCAGCGTTAAGGGAGGCACTGAAGCTTTCTTT.

This clonotype was recorded a few times. The genes are TRBV5-1 and TRBJ2-2, with 8 bases fitting TRBD1. This CDR3 is built from 16 residues. CDR1 and CDR2 (germline): SGHRS, YFSETQ. The V gene end was trimmed by 4 bases and the J gene end by 4 bases; junction bases not matched to a gene: 9. Here the CDR3 DNA reads TGCGCCAGCAGCACCTGGACAGGGTTGGCCACCGGGGAGCTGTTTTTT. It translates to CASSTWTGLATGELFF.

This sequence joins TRBV5-1 and TRBJ2-5; D possibly corresponds to TRBD1 (5 bases). The V gene lost 4 bases and the J gene lost 5 bases, with 27 bases spanning the gap. Germline V gene lookup returns CDR1 SGHRS and CDR2 YFSETQ. There are 18 residues in the CDR3. The CDR3 is CASSNQGAGKWRPETQYF. The DNA for the CDR3 is TGCGCCAGCAGCAACCAAGGGGCAGGAAAGTGGAGACCGGAGACCCAGTACTTC.

The chain joins TRBV5-1 to TRBJ2-1, with TRBD2 matching over 8 bases. Trimming at V came to 1 base and at J to 6 bases, leaving 3 bases not matched to a gene. The CDR3 contains 14 residues. Germline-derived CDR1 and CDR2 are SGHRS and YFSETQ. The CDR3 protein is CASSLRLATNEQFF. The CDR3 region has the DNA TGCGCCAGCAGCTTGAGACTAGCGACCAATGAGCAGTTCTTC.

The chain uses TRBV10-3 and TRBJ2-1; 7 positions agree with TRBD2. Per the germline V gene, CDR1 is ENHRY and CDR2 is SYGVKD. The V segment lost 10 bases and the J segment 0 bases; nucleotides outside the gene matches: 3. The CDR3 runs to 13 residues. CDR3 nucleotides: TGTGCCACCGCTAGCGGCTCCTACAATGAGCAGTTCTTC. It yields the protein CATASGSYNEQFF.

This clonotype was seen a handful of times. The V gene is TRBV23-1, the J gene TRBJ2-3; D unresolved. TRBV23-1 is noted as an ORF with a role that remains uncertain. V lost 3 bases and J 7 bases, leaving 17 bases between the germline ends. The CDR3 length is 15 residues. This CDR3 is CASSHSVYSENTQYF. The CDR3, as DNA: TGCGCCAGCAGTCACTCGGTTTATTCGGAGAATACGCAGTATTTT.

The chain is built from TRBV3-1 and TRBJ2-5; 10 nucleotides agree with TRBD2. The CDR3 is 17 residues long. CDR1 is LGHDT, CDR2 YNNKEL, per germline (reference sequence). Trimming took 5 bases from V and 4 from J; bases not matched to a gene: 13. Written as DNA, the CDR3 is TGTGCCAGCAGCTCATCGAGCGGGGGGGCGGGTCGAGAGACCCAGTACTTC. Translation gives CASSSSSGGAGRETQYF.

The CDR3 DNA sequence: TGTGCCAGCAGCGTCGACAGGGGGCTCTACGAGCAGTACTTC. Residues: CASSVDRGLYEQYF. The chain combines TRBV7-9 with TRBJ2-7; 10 bases line up with TRBD1. The CDR3 contains 14 residues. In germline, CDR1 is SEHNR, CDR2 FQNEAQ (reference sequence). V lost 5 bases to trimming and J lost 3 bases; unmatched junction nucleotides: 4.

This clonotype was observed a few times. J is TRBJ2-5 and V is TRBV27, with 14 bases matching TRBD2. This CDR3 comprises 16 residues. V gave up 4 bases and J gave up 4 bases; unmatched junction bases: 5. The germline V gene has CDR1 MNHEY and CDR2 SMNVEV (reference sequence). CDR3 coding DNA: TGTGCCAGCAGTTCGAGACTAGCGGGGGGGTCAGAGACCCAGTACTTC. Amino acid sequence: CASSSRLAGGSETQYF.

This clonotype was seen a few times. The rearrangement uses TRBV24-1 and TRBJ2-1; tentative D call: TRBD2 (6 bases). The CDR3 extends over 15 amino acids. V was clipped by 4 bases and J by 2 bases, with 11 bases between them. Germline V gene data show CDR1 as KGHDR and CDR2 as SFDVKD. CDR3 loop: CATSDFSGTYNEQFF. CDR3 in DNA: TGTGCCACCAGTGACTTTAGCGGTACCTACAATGAGCAGTTCTTC.

The chain is built from TRBV15 and TRBJ2-1; no clear D gene. V was shortened by 1 base and J by 0 bases, with 19 bases between the two germline ends. There are 19 residues in the CDR3. CDR1 and CDR2 from the germline V gene are LNHNV and YYDKDF (reference sequence). The CDR3 nucleotides read TGTGCCACCAGCAGAGGGCGTGGCTCCCTGACTTCCTCCTACAATGAGCAGTTCTTC. Residues: CATSRGRGSLTSSYNEQFF.

This clonotype occurred many times. The CDR3 coding sequence is TGTGCCAGCAGGCCACGACTAGCTGGGTCGGCAGATACGCAGTATTTT. As protein: CASRPRLAGSADTQYF. This rearrangement joins TRBV12-3 or TRBV12-4 to TRBJ2-3; 7 positions agree with TRBD2. The length of the CDR3 is 16 residues. The V and J ends lost 6 bases and 4 bases, in that order; junction bases with no gene match: 13.